This T cell receptor beta chain was sequenced for a study of blood T cell repertoires in COVID-19. Study-level background: Sources were T cells, B-cell-depleted T cells, or PBMCs; the material itself was cDNA or gDNA.

The trim removed 3 bases at V and 4 bases at J, leaving 23 bases unmatched. Looked up from germline, CDR1 is DFQATT and CDR2 is SNEGSKA (reference sequence). The CDR3 has 19 residues. Some clones are missing from TCRdb's copy, which holds only in-frame ones; the method was immunoSEQ multiplex PCR. This table holds some 200,000 clones, approximately 79% found once. Sequenced sample: PBMCs or T cells enriched from blood (not recorded which). This receptor was identified in a woman aged 55-70 years with acute COVID-19. The chain combines TRBV20-1 with TRBJ1-1; 7 bases are a match to TRBD1. The CDR3 DNA follows: TGCAGTGCTAGTAGGTTCGGTAGAGGGGGCCTTTGGAGGAGCACTGAAGCTTTCTTT. Translated, it gives CSASRFGRGGLWRSTEAFF.